Listed below are T cell receptor beta chains from one sample, sequenced in a study of T cells after yellow fever vaccination. One entry per CDR3 protein results from TCRdb running MiXCR on the 5' RACE reads. The data hold approximately 350,000 distinct CDR3 sequences, with around 10% observed a single time. The sequences come from PBMCs, collected on the day of the first yellow fever vaccination. The receptors here all came from a man younger than 30 who received the YFV17D yellow fever vaccine. CDR3s include the opening cysteine and the closing phenylalanine or tryptophan.

V: TRBV6-5; J: TRBJ2-4; CDR3: CASSYRPRSAKNIQYF
V: TRBV4-3; J: TRBJ1-3; CDR3: CASSQGRQKIGNTIYF
V: TRBV18; J: TRBJ1-5; CDR3: CASSPDGRNQPQHF
V: TRBV7-2; J: TRBJ2-5; CDR3: CASSLAGAQETQYF
V: TRBV29-1; J: TRBJ2-1; CDR3: CSVPGPTYNEQFF
V: TRBV7-3; J: TRBJ2-2; CDR3: CASSLAGGPGTGELFF
V: TRBV28; J: TRBJ1-3; CDR3: CASSRAATSGNTIYF
V: TRBV19; J: TRBJ1-1; CDR3: CASSMFGGRNTEAFF
V: TRBV14; J: TRBJ1-6; CDR3: CASSQDPGQNNSPLHF
V: TRBV6-1; J: TRBJ2-1; CDR3: CASSESGGAYNEQFF
V: TRBV12-3/TRBV12-4; J: TRBJ2-2; CDR3: CASSPLTGELFF
V: TRBV7-9; J: TRBJ1-5; CDR3: CASSFGQGDANQPQHF
V: TRBV4-3; J: TRBJ1-2; CDR3: CASSRFEDRVTNYGYTF
V: TRBV5-1; J: TRBJ2-3; CDR3: CASSETTDTQYF
V: TRBV27; J: TRBJ2-3; CDR3: CASSLGVQTDTQYF
V: TRBV18; J: TRBJ1-4; CDR3: CASSPRTGTATNEKLFF
V: TRBV7-2; J: TRBJ2-1; CDR3: CASSLYRAWARNEQFF
V: TRBV7-9; J: TRBJ2-1; CDR3: CASSPPASRYNEQFF
V: TRBV7-9; J: TRBJ2-6; CDR3: CASSLVSGGAGANVLTF
V: TRBV20-1; J: TRBJ1-5; CDR3: CSARSGTPKGGNQPQHF
V: TRBV7-2; J: TRBJ2-3; CDR3: CASSLDGGGKYTQYF
V: TRBV6-4; J: TRBJ2-6; CDR3: CASRATGLVGANVLTF
V: TRBV20-1; J: TRBJ2-1; CDR3: CSARDSWGPYNEQFF
V: TRBV5-1; J: TRBJ2-3; CDR3: CASSSIGTSGADTQYF
V: TRBV24-1; J: TRBJ2-2; CDR3: CATSAGGTNTGELFF
V: TRBV5-1; J: TRBJ1-2; CDR3: CASSLDRSNYGYTF
V: TRBV12-3/TRBV12-4; J: TRBJ2-2; CDR3: CASSFNSGANTGELFF
V: TRBV12-3/TRBV12-4; J: TRBJ1-5; CDR3: CASSLTRDQPQHF
V: TRBV29-1; J: TRBJ1-5; CDR3: CSVEEGGGQPQHF
V: TRBV12-3/TRBV12-4; J: TRBJ2-1; CDR3: CAISGGSSYNEQFF
V: TRBV18; J: TRBJ2-3; CDR3: CASSRRGDTDTQYF
V: TRBV5-5; J: TRBJ2-7; CDR3: CASSIQTGMLSEQYF
V: TRBV6-2/TRBV6-3; J: TRBJ2-3; CDR3: CASHRAQSTDTQYF
V: TRBV3-1; J: TRBJ1-4; CDR3: CASSRRRTGNSATYEKLFF
V: TRBV7-9; J: TRBJ2-5; CDR3: CASSRNTLSGGATQYF
V: TRBV24-1; J: TRBJ2-1; CDR3: CATEDRDRGINEQFF
V: TRBV3-1; J: TRBJ2-5; CDR3: CASSPIGSDGTQYF
V: TRBV18; J: TRBJ2-1; CDR3: CASSSQLGSNEQFF
V: TRBV4-2; J: TRBJ2-2; CDR3: CASSQGSRGGPAGELFF
V: TRBV4-2; J: TRBJ1-2; CDR3: CASSQDISGPTTNYGYTF
V: TRBV29-1; J: TRBJ1-1; CDR3: CTHRGPLNTEAFF
V: TRBV6-5; J: TRBJ1-1; CDR3: CASSYGGGLGSEAFF
V: TRBV7-2; J: TRBJ1-1; CDR3: CASSMDRGAEAFF
V: TRBV20-1; J: TRBJ1-5; CDR3: CSARGQGVNQPQHF
V: TRBV7-9; J: TRBJ1-6; CDR3: CASTLGKGGNSPLHF
V: TRBV5-1; J: TRBJ2-3; CDR3: CASSLGQVSTDTQYF
V: TRBV7-6; J: TRBJ1-5; CDR3: CASSQGPGQGNQPQHF
V: TRBV4-1; J: TRBJ1-1; CDR3: CASRVTGMNTEAFF
V: TRBV28; J: TRBJ2-1; CDR3: CASSLGGAGGYNEQFF
V: TRBV2; J: TRBJ1-1; CDR3: CASKTEAFF
V: TRBV5-4; J: TRBJ1-1; CDR3: CASSLETVNTEAFF
V: TRBV5-1; J: TRBJ1-1; CDR3: CASSSGSRDRREAFF
V: TRBV5-1; J: TRBJ2-1; CDR3: CASSLNSGSYNEQFF
V: TRBV7-8; J: TRBJ1-4; CDR3: CASSLDWGSEKLFF
V: TRBV29-1; J: TRBJ2-7; CDR3: CSVGWRGDEQYF